This T cell receptor (beta chain) appears in the sequencing data of a study of response to subunit inactivated influenza vaccine. The CDR3 consists of 14 residues. Germline V gene data show CDR1 as MDHEN and CDR2 as SYDVKM. The V gene lost 2 bases and the J gene lost 4 bases, with 12 bases spanning the gap. Each CDR3 protein gets one entry after TCRdb re-called the RT-PCR reads with MiXCR. The table includes around 710,000 distinct CDR3 sequences, over 11% detected once. Concerning this clonotype: Its antigen remains unidentified.

Study outcomes and limitations: Only a handful of new T cells, the authors suggested, are recruited with each seasonal influenza vaccination.

This sample comprised PBMCs from blood, obtained around two weeks before vaccination. The chain joins TRBV28 to TRBJ2-7; no clear D gene. This TCR came from a man aged 50 or older who received an inactivated influenza vaccine. In DNA form, the CDR3 reads TGTGCCAGCAGTTTAGGGGTCCCAGCGTACGAGCAGTACTTC. Translating it yields CASSLGVPAYEQYF.